The 25 T cell receptor beta chains below all came from one sample that was sequenced in a study of cytomegalovirus exposure and HLA in healthy donors. The PCR contained 60 Vbeta and 13 Jbeta primers. Sequencing was performed with immunoSEQ multiplex PCR; in TCRdb, only in-frame clones are kept and a portion is missing. The sample has 170,000 or so clones; over 75% are singletons. The sequenced sample consisted of PBMCs. The receptors stem from a woman aged 45 to 65 in good health and CMV-seropositive.

The genes are TRBV1 and TRBJ2-7; no check of the table's D call, TRBD1, against the DNA was made. TRBV1 is shown as a pseudogene. This CDR3 comprises 15 residues. The CDR3 DNA follows: TGCACCAGCAGCCAAGAAGGCAGGGGGCGGAACGAGCAGTACTTC. Its translation is CTSSQEGRGRNEQYF.

The V gene is TRBV27, the J gene TRBJ1-2; D gene uncertain. Trimming took 2 bases from V and 8 from J, leaving 18 bases between them. The germline V gene encodes CDR1 MNHEY and CDR2 SMNVEV (reference sequence). This CDR3 is built from 15 residues. The CDR3 bases are TGTGCCAGCAGTTTAAATCAGTTGGGGAGTGGCGGCTACACCTTC. It codes for CASSLNQLGSGGYTF.

The rearrangement joins TRBV6-5 to TRBJ2-1; D ambiguous. V lost 2 bases and J 4 bases, leaving 9 bases between the germline ends. The CDR3 totals 14 residues. Germline V gives CDR1 MNHEY, CDR2 SVGAGI. The CDR3 region is CASSYKPGYNEQFF. CDR3 nucleotide sequence: TGTGCCAGCAGTTACAAGCCAGGATACAATGAGCAGTTCTTC.

This chain joins TRBV5-1 and TRBJ2-2; TRBD2 aligns across 7 bases. V shed 2 bases and J 2 bases; nucleotides not matched to a gene: 6. Germline lookup yields CDR1 SGHRS and CDR2 YFSETQ. CDR3 length equals 16 residues. The CDR3 loop is CASSLGLADNTGELFF. In DNA form, the CDR3 reads TGCGCCAGCAGCTTAGGGCTAGCGGATAACACCGGGGAGCTGTTTTTT.

The chain joins TRBV14 to TRBJ1-1, with 7 bases lining up with TRBD1. Germline lookup yields CDR1 SGHDN and CDR2 FVKESK. J was trimmed by 1 base and V by 4 bases; bases with no gene match: 9. The CDR3 has 16 residues. CDR3 bases: TGTGCCAGCAGCCCCTATGGACAGGTCCCGAACACTGAAGCTTTCTTT. Protein sequence: CASSPYGQVPNTEAFF.

The V and J genes are TRBV6-6 and TRBJ1-4, with TRBD1 matching 7 bases. Germline V gene data show CDR1 as MNHNY and CDR2 as SVGAGI (reference sequence). After removal of 7 bases from V and 6 bases from J, the junction contained 8 bases not matched to a gene. This CDR3 has 14 amino acids. DNA of the CDR3: TGTGCCAGCACCCACGGGACAGCTTATGAAAAACTGTTTTTT. Protein: CASTHGTAYEKLFF.

For this clone: A read error may produce the germline difference seen at one junction end. The chain has TRBV5-1 and TRBJ2-2; possible D gene TRBD2, 6 bases. This CDR3 comprises 16 residues. The germline gives CDR1 SGHRS, CDR2 YFSETQ. CDR3 residues: CASSLDVGGVTGELLF. DNA for the CDR3: TGCGCCAGCAGCTTGGACGTCGGAGGGGTCACCGGGGAGCTGCTTTTT. Combining the CDR3 with reference TRBV5-1 and TRBJ2-2 gives the whole variable domain KAGVTQTPRYLIKTRGQQVTLSCSPISGHRSVSWYQQTPGQGLQFLFEYFSETQRNKGNFPGRFSGRQFSNSRSEMNVSTLELGDSALYLCASSLDVGGVTGELLFGEGSRLTVL.

V gene TRBV4-2 combines with J gene TRBJ2-7, with 9 bases lining up with TRBD2. This CDR3 region has 17 residues. Germline CDR1 LGHNA, CDR2 YNFKEQ. V trimming: 2 bases; J trimming: 4 bases; junction bases outside the gene matches: 12. CDR3 nucleotide sequence: TGTGCCAGCAGCCAAACCCAGGGGCGGGGGGGCCAATACGAGCAGTACTTC. This sequence encodes CASSQTQGRGGQYEQYF.

The rearrangement joins TRBV19 to TRBJ1-1; D unresolved. The V end was cut by 3 bases, the J end by 0 bases, with 8 bases between. CDR1 and CDR2 from the germline V gene are LNHDA and SQIVND (reference sequence). The CDR3 has 14 amino acids. The CDR3 nucleotides read TGTGCCAGTAGTATCCCGGGTCTGAACACTGAAGCTTTCTTT. This translates into CASSIPGLNTEAFF.

The V gene is TRBV7-3, the J gene TRBJ2-3, with D possibly TRBD1 on 5 matching bases. V gave up 8 bases and J gave up 3 bases, with 15 bases separating them. Germline-derived CDR1 and CDR2 are SGHTA and FQGTGA. The CDR3 consists of 14 residues. CDR3 region: CASSELGRTDTQYF. CDR3 nucleotides: TGTGCCAGCTCCGAATTGGGGCGTACAGATACGCAGTATTTT.

This rearrangement joins TRBV19 to TRBJ1-1; no firm D call. The germline V and J ends were trimmed by 2 bases and 0 bases, with 13 bases remaining between them. In germline, CDR1 is LNHDA, CDR2 SQIVND (reference sequence). The CDR3 is 16 residues long. The CDR3 bases are TGTGCCAGTAGTATACTCGGGGTGGCAATGAACACTGAAGCTTTCTTT. It encodes CASSILGVAMNTEAFF. The full variable domain, with the rest looked up from reference TRBV19 and TRBJ1-1, is DGGITQSPKYLFRKEGQNVTLSCEQNLNHDAMYWYRQDPGQGLRLIYYSQIVNDFQKGDIAEGYSVSREKKESFPLTVTSAQKNPTAFYLCASSILGVAMNTEAFFGQGTRLTVV.

J is TRBJ2-1 and V is TRBV4-3; D not certain. Deletions cut 0 bases from V and 9 bases from J, with 15 bases between. The CDR3 runs 15 residues. Germline V gene lookup returns CDR1 LGHNA and CDR2 YSLEER. CDR3 nucleotides: TGCGCCAGCAGCCAAGATAGGAGTAGTTTGCGTGAGCAGTTCTTC. The encoded protein is CASSQDRSSLREQFF.

V is TRBV18 and J is TRBJ2-2, with D perhaps TRBD1 (6 bases). The germline V gene has CDR1 KGHSH and CDR2 LQKENI. The V end lost 3 bases, the J end lost 0 bases, and 8 bases lay between the germline ends. The CDR3 is made up of 15 amino acids. Written as DNA, the CDR3 is TGTGCCAGCTCACCTGGACAGACGAACACCGGGGAGCTGTTTTTT. Protein sequence: CASSPGQTNTGELFF.

The gene calls are TRBV27 and TRBJ2-1; D is perhaps TRBD2 (5 bases). Trimming took off 2 bases at V and 12 bases at J, with 17 bases between the two ends. The CDR3 loop spans 14 amino acids. The germline gives CDR1 MNHEY, CDR2 SMNVEV (reference sequence). CDR3 amino acids: CASSLRTASAVQFF. In nucleotides, the CDR3 is TGTGCCAGCAGTTTACGGACTGCCTCCGCGGTGCAGTTCTTC.

J is TRBJ1-5 and V is TRBV19; 10 nucleotides line up with TRBD1. Germline CDR1 reads LNHDA; CDR2 reads SQIVND (reference sequence). Losses at the gene ends were 6 bases for V and 2 bases for J; bases not matched to a gene: 4. CDR3 length equals 15 residues. The CDR3 loop reads CASRWGTGGNQPQHF. The CDR3 DNA reads as TGTGCCAGTAGGTGGGGGACAGGGGGCAATCAGCCCCAGCATTTT.

This clone was observed a few times. The V gene is TRBV19, the J gene TRBJ2-6; TRBD1 agrees at 9 bases. The ends lost 8 bases at V and 2 bases at J; junction bases unmatched: 4. Germline lookup yields CDR1 LNHDA and CDR2 SQIVND (reference sequence). This CDR3 is 15 amino acids long. The DNA of the CDR3 is TGTGCCAGTGGGACAGGGAACCCTGGGGCCAACGTCCTGACTTTC. Translation gives CASGTGNPGANVLTF.

This clone turned up a few times. The V call is TRBV14, the J call TRBJ2-5; D is unclear. Trimming stripped 1 base from V and 5 bases from J, with 8 bases between. Germline values: CDR1 SGHDN, CDR2 FVKESK. The CDR3 spans 13 residues. The CDR3 loop is CASSQGRAETQYF. In DNA, the CDR3 is TGTGCCAGCAGCCAAGGACGAGCGGAGACCCAGTACTTC.

The chain has TRBV7-2 and TRBJ2-3; D perhaps matches TRBD1 (6 bases). The germline V gene encodes CDR1 SGHTA and CDR2 FQGNSA. The V gene lost 5 bases and the J gene lost 1 base, with 13 bases spanning the gap. The CDR3 extends over 15 amino acids. The DNA for the CDR3 is TGTGCCAGCAGCCCACAGGGATGGGGCACAGATACGCAGTATTTT. It is translated as CASSPQGWGTDTQYF.

There are a few counts of this clone. This chain joins TRBV18 and TRBJ2-2; possibly TRBD2 for D (5 bases). The germline gives CDR1 KGHSH, CDR2 LQKENI. The length of the CDR3 is 15 residues. V lost 1 base to trimming and J lost 3 bases, with 9 bases between them. The CDR3 is CASSPRAGDTGELFF. The CDR3 DNA reads TGTGCCAGCTCACCACGGGCCGGGGACACCGGGGAGCTGTTTTTT.

This chain connects TRBV7-8 to TRBJ2-3, with D possibly TRBD2 on 7 matching bases. V was trimmed by 1 base and J by 5 bases, leaving 19 bases between them. Germline lookup yields CDR1 SGHVS and CDR2 FQNEAQ. The CDR3 covers 17 residues. The CDR3 protein is CASSLVGGRVSGDTQYF. In nucleotides, the CDR3 is TGTGCCAGCAGCTTAGTGGGGGGGCGGGTATCGGGAGATACGCAGTATTTT.

This sequence joins TRBV7-9 and TRBJ1-2; 8 bases fit TRBD1. Trimming removed 6 bases from V and 8 bases from J; junction bases left unmatched: 8. This CDR3 is 13 amino acids long. Looked up from germline, CDR1 is SEHNR and CDR2 is FQNEAQ (reference sequence). CDR3 sequence (DNA): TGTGCCAGCAGTTACCAGGGGGCAAACGGCTACACCTTC. Its protein is CASSYQGANGYTF.

In this sample, this clone turned up a few times. The chain carries TRBV7-2 and TRBJ1-5; D might be TRBD1 (5 bases). The CDR3 loop spans 18 amino acids. CDR1 and CDR2 (germline): SGHTA, FQGNSA. Trimming removed 5 bases at V and 3 bases at J, with 23 bases between. CDR3 coding DNA: TGTGCCAGCAGCCCAGCTCGGGCAGGGAGGTTTGCCAATCAGCCCCAGCATTTT. Translation: CASSPARAGRFANQPQHF.

This rearrangement joins TRBV7-2 to TRBJ2-1; the match to TRBD2 covers 11 bases. This CDR3 is built from 16 residues. Trimming took 7 bases from V and 6 from J; bases not matched to a gene: 11. The germline V gene has CDR1 SGHTA and CDR2 FQGNSA. The DNA of the CDR3 is TGTGCCAGCACCCTCACTAGCGGGAGAACGGCCAATGAGCAGTTCTTC. Its protein product is CASTLTSGRTANEQFF.

A single count supports this clone. The gene calls are TRBV2 and TRBJ1-1; tentatively, D is TRBD1 (6 bases). Trimming shortened V by 6 bases and J by 3 bases, and 11 bases separated the two germline ends. The CDR3 is 13 residues long. Germline assignment: CDR1 SNHLY and CDR2 FYNNEI. CDR3 in DNA: TGTGCCAGCAGGCAGGGGTATTACACTGAAGCTTTCTTT. The encoded protein is CASRQGYYTEAFF.

The chain carries TRBV2 and TRBJ1-2; TRBD1 is a possible D gene (5 bases). V lost 6 bases and J 3 bases, leaving 11 bases between the germline ends. CDR1 is SNHLY, CDR2 FYNNEI, per germline. This CDR3 is 13 amino acids long. CDR3 region: CASRGGLDYGYTF. For the CDR3, the DNA is TGTGCCAGCAGGGGGGGATTGGACTATGGCTACACCTTC.